The table lists the clone carrying this TCR beta chain with many counts. Its antigen is undetermined. CDR3 size: 16 residues. CDR1 is MNHEY and CDR2 is SVGEGT in the germline V gene. V lost 3 bases, J lost 2 bases, and 15 bases lay in between. These data are taken from a study of blood T cells in healthy people across ages. Study-level points and caveats: More naive CD4+ cells and higher diversity marked long-lived donors relative to aged donors.

Primers used in a second PCR of about 7 to 11 cycles were a sample-barcoded 5' primer and a J-beta primer mix. Every cDNA molecule bore a tag from a template-switch adaptor containing 12 random nucleotides. Via MiXCR, TCRdb re-called the 5' RACE reads, giving one row per CDR3 protein. The sample shows about 650,000 distinct CDR3 sequences, 32% of them seen only once. Every participating donor contributed approximately 9.5 milliliters of peripheral blood through a draw. The rearrangement links TRBV6-2 or TRBV6-3 to TRBJ2-3; weak D call: TRBD1 (5 bases). This clonotype originated in a woman aged 80 or older in good health. The material sequenced was blood. This chain's CDR3 is CASSYGHDSYTDTQYF. The CDR3 bases are TGTGCCAGCAGTTATGGCCACGACAGCTACACAGATACGCAGTATTTT.